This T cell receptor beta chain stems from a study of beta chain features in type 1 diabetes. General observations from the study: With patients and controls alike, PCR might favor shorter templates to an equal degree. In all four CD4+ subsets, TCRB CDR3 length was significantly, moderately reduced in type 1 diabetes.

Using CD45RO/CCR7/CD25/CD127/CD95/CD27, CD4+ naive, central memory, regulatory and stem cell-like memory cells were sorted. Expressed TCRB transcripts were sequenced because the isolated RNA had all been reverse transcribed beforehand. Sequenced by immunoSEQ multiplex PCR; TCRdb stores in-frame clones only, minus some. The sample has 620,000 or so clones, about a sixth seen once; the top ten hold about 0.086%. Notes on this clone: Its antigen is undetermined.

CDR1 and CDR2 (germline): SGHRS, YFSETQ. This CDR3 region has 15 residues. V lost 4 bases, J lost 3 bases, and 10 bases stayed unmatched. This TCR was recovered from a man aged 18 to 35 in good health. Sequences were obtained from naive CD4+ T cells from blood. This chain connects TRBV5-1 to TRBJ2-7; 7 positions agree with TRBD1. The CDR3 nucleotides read TGCGCCAGCAGCCATTACCGGGACAGACACTACGAGCAGTACTTC. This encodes CASSHYRDRHYEQYF. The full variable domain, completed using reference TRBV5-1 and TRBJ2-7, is KAGVTQTPRYLIKTRGQQVTLSCSPISGHRSVSWYQQTPGQGLQFLFEYFSETQRNKGNFPGRFSGRQFSNSRSEMNVSTLELGDSALYLCASSHYRDRHYEQYFGPGTRLTVT.